This T cell receptor (beta chain) was found in a study of graft-versus-host responses after intestinal transplantation. The sample holds a few counts of this clone. What it binds is not known. Produced via immunoSEQ multiplex PCR; TCRdb's table is partial and in-frame only. Of about 98,000 clones in the sample, about 82% are singletons; the top ten hold over 1.3%. General observations from the study: Circulating GvH clones peaking coincided with falling HvG clones soon after transplant. Marrow from the recipient contained GvH clones, some of which had appeared first in ileum or blood.

The CDR3 totals 15 residues. The J segment lost 4 bases and the V segment lost 6 bases, leaving 8 bases of the junction unmatched. Germline CDR1 reads MNHEY; CDR2 reads SVGAGI. The sample here was PBMCs, taken 255 days after intestinal transplant. The receptor's source is a human patient who received an intestinal transplant, so some T cells may come from the graft donor. The chain couples TRBV6-5 to TRBJ2-5, with TRBD2 matching 10 bases. The CDR3 sequence: CASSPTSGIGETQYF. CDR3 nucleotides: TGTGCCAGCAGCCCCACTAGCGGGATCGGAGAGACCCAGTACTTC.